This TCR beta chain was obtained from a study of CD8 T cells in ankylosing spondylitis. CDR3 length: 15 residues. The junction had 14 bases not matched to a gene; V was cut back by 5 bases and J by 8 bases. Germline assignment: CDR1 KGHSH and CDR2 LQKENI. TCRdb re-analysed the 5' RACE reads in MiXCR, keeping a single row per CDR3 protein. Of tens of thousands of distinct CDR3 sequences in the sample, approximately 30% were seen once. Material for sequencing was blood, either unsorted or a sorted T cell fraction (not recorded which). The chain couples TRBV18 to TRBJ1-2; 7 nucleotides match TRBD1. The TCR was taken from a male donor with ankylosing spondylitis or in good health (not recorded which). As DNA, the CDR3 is TGTGCCAGCTCATCGCAGGGGGTGGACGTCGGGGGCTACACCTTC. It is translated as CASSSQGVDVGGYTF.